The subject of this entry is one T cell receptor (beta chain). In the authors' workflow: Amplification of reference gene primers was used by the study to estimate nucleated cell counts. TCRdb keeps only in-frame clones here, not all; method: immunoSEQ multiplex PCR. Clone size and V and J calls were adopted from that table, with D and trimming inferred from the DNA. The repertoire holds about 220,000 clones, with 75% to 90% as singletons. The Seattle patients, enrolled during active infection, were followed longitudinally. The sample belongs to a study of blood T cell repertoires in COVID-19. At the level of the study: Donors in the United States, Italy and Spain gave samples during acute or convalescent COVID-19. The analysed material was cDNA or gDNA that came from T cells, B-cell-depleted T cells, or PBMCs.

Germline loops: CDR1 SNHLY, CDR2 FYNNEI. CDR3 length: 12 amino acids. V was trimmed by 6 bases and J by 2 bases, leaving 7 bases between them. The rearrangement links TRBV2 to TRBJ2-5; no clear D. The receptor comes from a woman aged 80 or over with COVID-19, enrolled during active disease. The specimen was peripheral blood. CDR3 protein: CASSEEQETQYF. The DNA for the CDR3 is TGTGCCAGCAGCGAGGAGCAAGAGACCCAGTACTTC.